This is a list of T cell receptor beta chains from one sample in a study of cytomegalovirus exposure and HLA in healthy donors. Here immunoSEQ multiplex PCR was the method, and the copy in TCRdb shows in-frame clones only, minus some. This sample has roughly 45,000 clones, with 51% found just once. Sequenced material: PBMCs. These receptors were collected from a man in his sixties in good health and CMV-seronegative. Both conserved end residues are part of each CDR3. The order of the fields is J gene, clone size, V gene, D gene, CDR3 protein, CDR3 DNA. A D gene is named only where the DNA matches it firmly. Part of the rows lack a size; the others show once, few, many or a class for expanded clones.

j_gene: TRBJ1-2
abundance: .
v_gene: TRBV30
d_gene: .
CDR3aa: CAWSVRGGLNYGYTF
CDR3nt: TGTGCCTGGAGTGTAAGGGGGGGATTAAACTATGGCTACACCTTC

j_gene: TRBJ2-1
abundance: few
v_gene: TRBV28
d_gene: TRBD1
CDR3aa: CASNTPGQGFGFF
CDR3nt: TGTGCCAGCAACACCCCCGGACAGGGTTTTGGGTTCTTC

j_gene: TRBJ1-2
abundance: few
v_gene: TRBV30
d_gene: TRBD1
CDR3aa: CAWSRGPKRGYTF
CDR3nt: TGTGCCTGGAGTAGGGGGCCGAAGAGGGGCTACACCTTC

j_gene: TRBJ2-1
abundance: .
v_gene: TRBV7-2
d_gene: TRBD2
CDR3aa: CASRPPASGRYNEQFF
CDR3nt: TGTGCCAGCAGGCCCCCGGCTAGCGGGAGGTACAATGAGCAGTTCTTC

j_gene: TRBJ1-2
abundance: .
v_gene: TRBV19
d_gene: .
CDR3aa: CASSMTAGAAGYTF
CDR3nt: TGTGCCAGTAGTATGACTGCGGGGGCTGCTGGCTACACCTTC

j_gene: TRBJ1-5
abundance: few
v_gene: TRBV7-6
d_gene: .
CDR3aa: CASSLDKGGGGQPQHF
CDR3nt: TGTGCCAGCAGCTTAGATAAAGGGGGGGGCGGTCAGCCCCAGCATTTT

j_gene: TRBJ1-2
abundance: .
v_gene: TRBV10-2
d_gene: .
CDR3aa: CASSLSDSNYGYTF
CDR3nt: TGCGCCAGCAGCCTTTCGGACAGCAACTATGGCTACACCTTC

j_gene: TRBJ1-2
abundance: few
v_gene: TRBV6-1
d_gene: .
CDR3aa: CASSEVSTGFGGYTF
CDR3nt: TGTGCCAGCAGTGAAGTCTCTACAGGGTTTGGGGGCTACACCTTC

j_gene: TRBJ1-1
abundance: .
v_gene: TRBV30
d_gene: .
CDR3aa: CAWSVQRNTEAFF
CDR3nt: TGTGCCTGGAGTGTACAAAGGAACACTGAAGCTTTCTTT

j_gene: TRBJ2-3
abundance: .
v_gene: TRBV10-2
d_gene: .
CDR3aa: CASSESWGVGTDTQYF
CDR3nt: TGCGCCAGCAGTGAGTCGTGGGGCGTTGGGACAGATACGCAGTATTTT

j_gene: TRBJ1-5
abundance: .
v_gene: TRBV28
d_gene: .
CDR3aa: CASYPLAGVGNQPQHF
CDR3nt: TGTGCCAGCTACCCTCTAGCGGGGGTTGGCAATCAGCCCCAGCATTTT

j_gene: TRBJ1-2
abundance: .
v_gene: TRBV2
d_gene: TRBD1
CDR3aa: CASRRQGGDYGYTF
CDR3nt: TGTGCCAGCAGGCGACAGGGCGGAGACTATGGCTACACCTTC

j_gene: TRBJ1-5
abundance: few
v_gene: TRBV10-3
d_gene: TRBD1
CDR3aa: CAISEGRGNQPQHF
CDR3nt: TGTGCCATCAGTGAGGGCAGGGGGAATCAGCCCCAGCATTTT

j_gene: TRBJ2-2
abundance: few
v_gene: TRBV29-1
d_gene: .
CDR3aa: CSVEGADDFPGELFF
CDR3nt: TGCAGCGTTGAGGGGGCCGACGATTTCCCCGGGGAGCTGTTTTTT

j_gene: TRBJ2-5
abundance: .
v_gene: TRBV11-1
d_gene: TRBD2
CDR3aa: CASSLGLTYKTQETQYF
CDR3nt: TGTGCCAGCAGCTTGGGACTAACCTACAAAACGCAAGAGACCCAGTACTTC

j_gene: TRBJ2-4
abundance: once
v_gene: TRBV7-6
d_gene: .
CDR3aa: CASSPTSSLGENIQYF
CDR3nt: TGTGCCAGCAGCCCTACTAGCTCCTTAGGGGAAAACATTCAGTACTTC

j_gene: TRBJ1-2
abundance: .
v_gene: TRBV11-2
d_gene: .
CDR3aa: CASSPRLRPGGYTF
CDR3nt: TGTGCCAGCAGCCCCCGGCTAAGGCCAGGGGGCTACACCTTC

j_gene: TRBJ2-2
abundance: few
v_gene: TRBV5-1
d_gene: .
CDR3aa: CASSLSTAGTHTGELFF
CDR3nt: TGCGCCAGCAGCTTGAGCACCGCGGGTACCCACACCGGGGAGCTGTTTTTT

j_gene: TRBJ2-7
abundance: .
v_gene: TRBV7-9
d_gene: .
CDR3aa: CASRRGDRTGEQYF
CDR3nt: TGTGCCAGCAGACGGGGGGACAGGACGGGGGAGCAGTACTTC

j_gene: TRBJ1-5
abundance: .
v_gene: TRBV27
d_gene: .
CDR3aa: CASSKESPNQPQHF
CDR3nt: TGTGCCAGCAGCAAAGAGAGCCCCAATCAGCCCCAGCATTTT

j_gene: TRBJ2-2
abundance: .
v_gene: TRBV27
d_gene: .
CDR3aa: CASSFSFFGELFF
CDR3nt: TGTGCCAGCAGTTTCTCTTTCTTTGGGGAGCTGTTTTTT

j_gene: TRBJ2-1
abundance: few
v_gene: TRBV5-4
d_gene: TRBD2
CDR3aa: CASSRSGRGDGNEQFF
CDR3nt: TGTGCCAGCAGCCGGAGCGGACGGGGGGACGGAAATGAGCAGTTCTTC

j_gene: TRBJ1-5
abundance: .
v_gene: TRBV15
d_gene: .
CDR3aa: CATSRGRAGDPRSNQPQHF
CDR3nt: TGTGCCACCAGCAGAGGAAGGGCAGGGGATCCCCGGAGCAATCAGCCCCAGCATTTT

j_gene: TRBJ1-4
abundance: .
v_gene: TRBV30
d_gene: TRBD1
CDR3aa: CAWSPRQGNEKLFF
CDR3nt: TGTGCCTGGAGTCCCAGACAGGGAAATGAAAAACTGTTTTTT

j_gene: TRBJ1-2
abundance: .
v_gene: TRBV29-1
d_gene: .
CDR3aa: CSDGNYGYTF
CDR3nt: TGCAGCGACGGGAACTATGGCTACACCTTC

j_gene: TRBJ2-1
abundance: .
v_gene: TRBV7-8
d_gene: .
CDR3aa: CASRSQGSNNEQFF
CDR3nt: TGTGCCAGCAGATCCCAGGGGTCGAACAATGAGCAGTTCTTC

j_gene: TRBJ1-1
abundance: .
v_gene: TRBV7-6
d_gene: .
CDR3aa: CASSLLGSNTEAFF
CDR3nt: TGTGCCAGCAGCTTGCTTGGCTCGAACACTGAAGCTTTCTTT

j_gene: TRBJ2-2
abundance: .
v_gene: TRBV25-1
d_gene: .
CDR3aa: CASRRAGDTGELFF
CDR3nt: TGTGCCAGCAGAAGGGCCGGGGACACCGGGGAGCTGTTTTTT